This entry concerns a single T cell receptor (beta chain). Its recognized antigen is unknown. No much larger clone exists at a distance of one base, and base qualities are not known. This record belongs to a study of radiotherapy plus CTLA-4 blockade in lung cancer (dated by TCRdb to the late 2010s). A note on the overall study: Among enrolled patients, roughly 20% had an objective response and 25% to 40% reached disease control. The research as a whole found: TCR clones derived from tumors expanded in peripheral blood after treatment with radiotherapy and ipilimumab. The strongest predictors of response, as reported, were early dynamic changes in blood T cell clones along with a rise in serum interferon-beta after radiation.

In this study, focal radiation therapy paired with CTLA-4 blockade (ipilimumab) was tested in patients who had chemo-refractory metastatic non-small-cell lung cancer. From the cysteine through the phenylalanine, the CDR3 covers 20 amino acids. The DNA shown is the 60-base CDR3, in frame from base 1. Looking up the germline V gene yields CDR1 MGHRA and CDR2 YSYEKL. The germline ends are 19 bases apart after V is trimmed by 1 base and J by 0 bases. The library was produced with the immunoSEQ multiplex PCR assay. TCRdb mirrors the immuneACCESS table, restricted to in-frame sequences. Some clones are absent from its copies; in checked studies, under half trace to an unresolved V gene, and the reason for the others is unknown. The sample profile shows under 55,000 clones; more than 75% of them were found once. The top ten constitute approximately 3.3% of the sample.

This clonotype originated in a human donor with non-small cell lung cancer who had stable disease on radiotherapy plus ipilimumab. The sample consisted of peripheral blood, taken from a patient treated with radiotherapy plus ipilimumab. The chain couples TRBV4-1 to TRBJ2-6; a tentative D call is TRBD1 (6 bases match). The CDR3 region reads CASSQAVLGGDRSGANVLTF. The sequence in DNA is TGCGCCAGCAGCCAAGCGGTGTTAGGGGGAGACCGCTCTGGGGCCAACGTCCTGACTTTC.